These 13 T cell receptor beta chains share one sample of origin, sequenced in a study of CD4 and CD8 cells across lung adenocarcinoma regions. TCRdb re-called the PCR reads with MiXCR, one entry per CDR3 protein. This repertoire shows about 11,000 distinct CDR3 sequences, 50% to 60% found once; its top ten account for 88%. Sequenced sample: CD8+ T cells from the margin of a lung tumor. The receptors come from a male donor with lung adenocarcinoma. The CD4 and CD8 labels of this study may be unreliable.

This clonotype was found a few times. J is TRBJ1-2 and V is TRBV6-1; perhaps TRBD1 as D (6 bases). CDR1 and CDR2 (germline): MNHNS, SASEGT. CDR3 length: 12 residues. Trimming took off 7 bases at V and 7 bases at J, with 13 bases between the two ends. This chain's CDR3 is CASTLGGTGYTF. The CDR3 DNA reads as TGTGCCAGCACCCTAGGGGGAACTGGCTACACCTTC.

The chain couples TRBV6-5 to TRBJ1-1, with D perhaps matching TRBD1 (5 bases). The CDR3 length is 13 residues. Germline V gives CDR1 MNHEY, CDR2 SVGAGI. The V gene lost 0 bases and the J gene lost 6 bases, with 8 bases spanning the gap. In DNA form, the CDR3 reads TGTGCCAGCAGTTACTCGATGGGACCTGAAGCTTTCTTT. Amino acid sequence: CASSYSMGPEAFF.

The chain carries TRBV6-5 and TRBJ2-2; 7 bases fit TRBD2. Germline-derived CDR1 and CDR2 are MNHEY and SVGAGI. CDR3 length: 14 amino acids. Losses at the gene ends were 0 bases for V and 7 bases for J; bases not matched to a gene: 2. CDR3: CASSYSGGFGELFF. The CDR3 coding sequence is TGTGCCAGCAGTTACTCGGGAGGGTTCGGGGAGCTGTTTTTT.

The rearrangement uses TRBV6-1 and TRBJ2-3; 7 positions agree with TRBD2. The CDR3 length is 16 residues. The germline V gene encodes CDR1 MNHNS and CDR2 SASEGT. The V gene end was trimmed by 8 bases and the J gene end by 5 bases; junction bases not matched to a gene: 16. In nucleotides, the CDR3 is TGTGCCAGCGCGGGAGCCGGGAGAGGGGACCAAGATACGCAGTATTTT. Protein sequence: CASAGAGRGDQDTQYF.

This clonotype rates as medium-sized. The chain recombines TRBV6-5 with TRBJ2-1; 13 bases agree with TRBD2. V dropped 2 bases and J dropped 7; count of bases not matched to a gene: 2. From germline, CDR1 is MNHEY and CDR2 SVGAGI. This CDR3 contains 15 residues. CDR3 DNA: TGTGCCAGCAGTTACGGGACTAGCGGGAAGAATGAGCAGTTCTTC. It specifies CASSYGTSGKNEQFF.

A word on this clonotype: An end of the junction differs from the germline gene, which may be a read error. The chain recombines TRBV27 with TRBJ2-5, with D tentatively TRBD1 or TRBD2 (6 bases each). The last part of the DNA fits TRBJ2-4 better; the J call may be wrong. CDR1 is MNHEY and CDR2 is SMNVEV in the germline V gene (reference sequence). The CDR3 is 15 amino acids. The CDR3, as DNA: TGTGCCAGGGGTTTGGGGGGCCGCGCCAAAGACATTCAGTACTTC. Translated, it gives CARGLGGRAKDIQYF.

CDR3 protein: CASSSTGVYAEQYF. The CDR3 DNA is TGTGCCAGCAGTTCTACAGGGGTGTATGCCGAGCAGTACTTC. The J gene is TRBJ2-1, the V gene TRBV6-5; 7 nucleotides align to TRBD1. The closer fit of TRBJ2-7 to the DNA end suggests the J call may be wrong. Germline V lookup: CDR1 MNHEY, CDR2 SVGAGI. The CDR3 loop spans 14 amino acids.

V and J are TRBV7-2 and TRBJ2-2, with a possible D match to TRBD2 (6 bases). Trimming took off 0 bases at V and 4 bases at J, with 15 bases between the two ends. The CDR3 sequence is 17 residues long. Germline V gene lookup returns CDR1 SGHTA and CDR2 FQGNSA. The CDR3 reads CASSLAAPGAGTGELFF. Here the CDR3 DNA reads TGTGCCAGCAGCTTAGCAGCTCCGGGAGCCGGCACCGGGGAGCTGTTTTTT.

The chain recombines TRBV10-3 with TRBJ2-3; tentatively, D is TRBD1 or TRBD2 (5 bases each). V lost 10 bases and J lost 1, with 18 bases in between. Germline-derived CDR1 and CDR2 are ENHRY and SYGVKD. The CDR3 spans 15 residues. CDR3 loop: CANSVGEFGTDTQYF. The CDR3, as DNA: TGTGCCAACTCCGTGGGGGAATTTGGCACAGATACGCAGTATTTT.

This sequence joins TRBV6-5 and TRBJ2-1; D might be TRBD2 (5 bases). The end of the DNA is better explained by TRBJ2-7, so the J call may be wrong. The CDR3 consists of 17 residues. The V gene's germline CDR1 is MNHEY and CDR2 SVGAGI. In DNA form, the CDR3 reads TGTGCCAGCAGTTACCCGTACTCTAGCTCCCCATCCTACGAGCAGTACTTC. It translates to CASSYPYSSSPSYEQYF.

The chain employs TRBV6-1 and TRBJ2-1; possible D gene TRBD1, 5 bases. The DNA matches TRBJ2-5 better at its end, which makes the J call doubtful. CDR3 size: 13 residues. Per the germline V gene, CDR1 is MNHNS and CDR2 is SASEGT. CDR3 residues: CASRGHVQETQYF. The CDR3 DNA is TGTGCCAGCAGAGGACATGTCCAAGAGACCCAGTACTTC.

The CDR3 protein is CASSPSLDRDAFF. For the CDR3, the DNA is TGTGCCAGCAGCCCAAGTCTGGACAGGGATGCTTTCTTT. V usage is TRBV7-8 and J usage is TRBJ1-1, with 8 bases matching TRBD1. CDR1 is SGHVS and CDR2 is FQNEAQ in the germline V gene. With 5 bases clipped from V and 11 bases from J, the junction kept 10 bases outside the gene matches. CDR3 length: 13 residues.

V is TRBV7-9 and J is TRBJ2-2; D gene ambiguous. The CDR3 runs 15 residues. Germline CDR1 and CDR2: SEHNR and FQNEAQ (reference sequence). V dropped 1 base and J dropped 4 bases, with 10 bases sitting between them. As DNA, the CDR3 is TGTGCCAGCAGCTTAGGTTCATCCGGCACCGGGGAGCTGTTTTTT. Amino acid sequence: CASSLGSSGTGELFF. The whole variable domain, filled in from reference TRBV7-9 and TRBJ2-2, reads DTGVSQNPRHKITKRGQNVTFRCDPISEHNRLYWYRQTLGQGPEFLTYFQNEAQLEKSRLLSDRFSAERPKGSFSTLEIQRTEQGDSAMYLCASSLGSSGTGELFFGEGSRLTVL.